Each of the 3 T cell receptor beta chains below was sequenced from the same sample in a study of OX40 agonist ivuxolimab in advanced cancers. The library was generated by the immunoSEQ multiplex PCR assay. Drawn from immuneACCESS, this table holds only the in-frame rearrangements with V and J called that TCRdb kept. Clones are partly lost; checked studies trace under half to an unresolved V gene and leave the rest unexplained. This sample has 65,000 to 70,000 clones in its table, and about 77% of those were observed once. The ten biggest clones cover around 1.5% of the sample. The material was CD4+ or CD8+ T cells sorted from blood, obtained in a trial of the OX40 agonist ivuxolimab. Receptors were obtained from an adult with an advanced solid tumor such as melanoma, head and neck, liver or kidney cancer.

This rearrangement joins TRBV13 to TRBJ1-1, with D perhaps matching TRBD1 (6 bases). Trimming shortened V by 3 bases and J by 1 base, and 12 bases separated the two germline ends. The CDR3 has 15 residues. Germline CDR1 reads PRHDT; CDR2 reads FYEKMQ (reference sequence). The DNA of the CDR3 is TGTGCCAGCAGCTTCTCCGGGACACCGAACACTGAAGCTTTCTTT. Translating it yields CASSFSGTPNTEAFF.

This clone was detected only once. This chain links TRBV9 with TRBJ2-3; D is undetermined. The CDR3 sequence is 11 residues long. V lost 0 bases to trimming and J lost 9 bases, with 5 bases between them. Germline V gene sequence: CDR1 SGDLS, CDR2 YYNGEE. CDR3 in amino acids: CASSVEGTQYF. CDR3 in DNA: TGTGCCAGCAGCGTAGAGGGCACGCAGTATTTT.

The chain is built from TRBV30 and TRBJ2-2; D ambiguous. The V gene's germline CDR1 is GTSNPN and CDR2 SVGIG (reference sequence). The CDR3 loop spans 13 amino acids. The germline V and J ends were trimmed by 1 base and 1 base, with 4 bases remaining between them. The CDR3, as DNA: TGTGCCTGGAGTGGACAGAACACCGGGGAGCTGTTTTTT. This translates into CAWSGQNTGELFF.